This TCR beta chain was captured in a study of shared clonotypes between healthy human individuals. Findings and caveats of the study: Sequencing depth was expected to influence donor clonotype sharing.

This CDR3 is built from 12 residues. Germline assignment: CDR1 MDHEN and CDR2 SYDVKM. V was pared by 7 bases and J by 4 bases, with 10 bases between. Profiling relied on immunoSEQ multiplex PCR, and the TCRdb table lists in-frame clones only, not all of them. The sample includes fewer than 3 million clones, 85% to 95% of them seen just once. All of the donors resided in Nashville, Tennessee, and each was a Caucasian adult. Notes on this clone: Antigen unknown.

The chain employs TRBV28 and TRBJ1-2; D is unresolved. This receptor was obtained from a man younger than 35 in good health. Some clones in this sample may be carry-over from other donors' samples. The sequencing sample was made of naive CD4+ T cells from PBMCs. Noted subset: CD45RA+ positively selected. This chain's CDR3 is CASTLSPYGYTF. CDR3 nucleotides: TGTGCCAGCACTCTGAGTCCCTATGGCTACACCTTC.